This TCR beta chain was captured in a study of control samples from healthy donors and cancer patients. Assay: immunoSEQ multiplex PCR; the TCRdb copy retains only in-frame clones and omits some. Its table records fewer than 200,000 clones. Per germline, CDR1 KGHDR and CDR2 SFDVKD. CDR3 length: 15 amino acids. V was pared by 12 bases and J by 3 bases, with 23 bases between. Sequences were obtained from blood. The origin of this receptor is a woman in her thirties in good health. The chain links TRBV24-1 to TRBJ2-7; D may be TRBD2 (6 bases). CDR3 amino acids: CAPTTTSMTNYEQYF. DNA of the CDR3: TGTGCCCCGACGACCACTAGCATGACAAACTACGAGCAGTACTTC.